The 3 T cell receptor beta chains reported below all come from one sample, sequenced in a study of blood T cell repertoires in COVID-19. Sequencing used immunoSEQ multiplex PCR; TCRdb keeps in-frame clones, though not all of them. The data hold 70,000 to 90,000 clones, with about 89% observed a single time. The sequenced material came from PBMCs or T cells enriched from blood (not recorded which). The receptors shown here come from a woman in her forties or fifties with acute COVID-19.

The chain is built from TRBV7-3 and TRBJ1-6; no clear D. Germline V gives CDR1 SGHTA, CDR2 FQGTGA. V gave up 0 bases and J gave up 11 bases, with 11 bases separating them. This CDR3 contains 14 residues. The CDR3 sequence: CASSLTGPQAPLHF. In DNA form, the CDR3 reads TGTGCCAGCAGCTTAACGGGCCCCCAGGCACCCCTCCACTTT.

The genes are TRBV10-3 and TRBJ2-7, with 10 bases that match TRBD2. In germline, CDR1 is ENHRY, CDR2 SYGVKD. This CDR3 comprises 15 residues. Trimming removed 7 bases from V and 3 bases from J; junction bases left unmatched: 9. In DNA, the CDR3 is TGTGCCATCATATCTCAGCTAGCGGGAGTCTACGAGCAGTACTTC. Translated, it gives CAIISQLAGVYEQYF.

The gene calls are TRBV10-3 and TRBJ2-1; 10 bases match TRBD2. Unmatched junction bases numbered 9, after V lost 3 bases and J lost 7 bases. This CDR3 spans 16 amino acids. Germline V gives CDR1 ENHRY, CDR2 SYGVKD. In nucleotides, the CDR3 is TGTGCCATCAGTGATCCGGGAGCGGGAGGGGATAATGAGCAGTTCTTC. Amino acids: CAISDPGAGGDNEQFF.